This is a list of T cell receptor beta chains from one sample in a study of T cell changes during pregnancy in multiple sclerosis. Method: immunoSEQ multiplex PCR; TCRdb's copy keeps in-frame clones and lacks some. The table includes 40,000 or so clones, 75% to 95% detected once. The material sequenced was CD4+ T cells from peripheral blood mononuclear cells, taken in the third trimester of pregnancy. The receptors shown here come from a female donor with multiple sclerosis, enrolled in a pregnancy study. Both conserved end residues are part of each CDR3. The D gene is left open where the match is weak. Expanded clones get a size class; other rows say once, few or many, or leave the size out.

d_gene: TRBD1
j_gene: TRBJ1-5
abundance: .
v_gene: TRBV6-1
CDR3nt: TGTGCCAGCAGTGTAAGAGTAGGACAGGGAAATGGGCCCCAGCATTTT
CDR3aa: CASSVRVGQGNGPQHF

d_gene: TRBD2
j_gene: TRBJ2-5
abundance: .
v_gene: TRBV5-5
CDR3nt: TGTGCCAGCAGCTTGGGGACGGGACTAGTCCAAGAGACCCAGTACTTC
CDR3aa: CASSLGTGLVQETQYF

d_gene: .
j_gene: TRBJ1-5
abundance: .
v_gene: TRBV5-8
CDR3nt: TGTGCCAGCAGCAGCAGGGCTGGAGGCAATCAGCCCCAGCATTTT
CDR3aa: CASSSRAGGNQPQHF

d_gene: .
j_gene: TRBJ1-1
abundance: few
v_gene: TRBV6-1
CDR3nt: TGTGCCAGCAGGTCGACAGCCATGAACACTGAAGCTTTCTTT
CDR3aa: CASRSTAMNTEAFF

d_gene: .
j_gene: TRBJ1-5
abundance: .
v_gene: TRBV28
CDR3nt: TGTGCCAGCAGCAGAAGGGCAGGGCCCCGCAATCAGCCCCAGCATTTT
CDR3aa: CASSRRAGPRNQPQHF

d_gene: .
j_gene: TRBJ2-3
abundance: .
v_gene: TRBV5-1
CDR3nt: TGCGCCAGCAGCCCATCGTCGGGGGGCCTTAGCACAGATACGCAGTATTTT
CDR3aa: CASSPSSGGLSTDTQYF

d_gene: .
j_gene: TRBJ2-5
abundance: .
v_gene: TRBV11-1
CDR3nt: TGTGCCAGCAGCCCAACAGGGAGGCCGGGGGGAGAGACCCAGTACTTC
CDR3aa: CASSPTGRPGGETQYF

d_gene: TRBD1
j_gene: TRBJ2-3
abundance: .
v_gene: TRBV6-1
CDR3nt: TGTGCCAGCAGGAGACAGGGGGGAGCCACAGATACGCAGTATTTT
CDR3aa: CASRRQGGATDTQYF

d_gene: .
j_gene: TRBJ1-4
abundance: .
v_gene: TRBV7-9
CDR3nt: TGTGCCAGCAGCGCAGGGACAACTAATGAAAAACTGTTTTTT
CDR3aa: CASSAGTTNEKLFF

d_gene: .
j_gene: TRBJ1-1
abundance: once
v_gene: TRBV2
CDR3nt: TGTGCCAGCAGGCGGCGGGGGGCGAACACTGAAGCTTTCTTT
CDR3aa: CASRRRGANTEAFF

d_gene: .
j_gene: TRBJ2-2
abundance: few
v_gene: TRBV7-3
CDR3nt: TGTGCCAGCAGCTTCGGACTTGACACCGGGGAGCTGTTTTTT
CDR3aa: CASSFGLDTGELFF

d_gene: TRBD1
j_gene: TRBJ1-2
abundance: few
v_gene: TRBV2
CDR3nt: TGTGCCAGCAGAACAGGGGGCGGTGGCTACACCTTC
CDR3aa: CASRTGGGGYTF

d_gene: .
j_gene: TRBJ1-2
abundance: .
v_gene: TRBV28
CDR3nt: TGTGCCAGCAGTTTTTCCGGGGGTGGCTACACCTTC
CDR3aa: CASSFSGGGYTF

d_gene: .
j_gene: TRBJ1-1
abundance: .
v_gene: TRBV7-2
CDR3nt: TGTGCCAGCAGCCGAGCGTTAGGGGTCACTGAAGCTTTCTTT
CDR3aa: CASSRALGVTEAFF

d_gene: .
j_gene: TRBJ2-1
abundance: .
v_gene: TRBV19
CDR3nt: TGTGCCAGTTCAAAGGCCGAGACTAGGTTGGGCAATGAGCAGTTCTTC
CDR3aa: CASSKAETRLGNEQFF

d_gene: TRBD2
j_gene: TRBJ2-1
abundance: .
v_gene: TRBV10-3
CDR3nt: TGTGCCATCAGTGAACTAGGGACTAGCGGGAGTCTCAATGAGCAGTTCTTC
CDR3aa: CAISELGTSGSLNEQFF

d_gene: TRBD1
j_gene: TRBJ2-7
abundance: .
v_gene: TRBV7-9
CDR3nt: TGTGCCAGCAGCTTGGGGACAGCGAGCTACGAGCAGTACTTC
CDR3aa: CASSLGTASYEQYF

d_gene: .
j_gene: TRBJ1-4
abundance: .
v_gene: TRBV5-1
CDR3nt: TGCGCCAGCAGCTTGGGGCCTCCAACTAATGAAAAACTGTTTTTT
CDR3aa: CASSLGPPTNEKLFF

d_gene: TRBD2
j_gene: TRBJ2-5
abundance: .
v_gene: TRBV5-1
CDR3nt: TGCGCCAGCAGCTTGGGATTGCGGGAGGGCCGTGAGACCCAGTACTTC
CDR3aa: CASSLGLREGRETQYF

d_gene: .
j_gene: TRBJ2-7
abundance: .
v_gene: TRBV28
CDR3nt: TGTGCCAGCAGTTTGGTGCAGGACGAGCAGTACTTC
CDR3aa: CASSLVQDEQYF

d_gene: TRBD1
j_gene: TRBJ1-3
abundance: .
v_gene: TRBV28
CDR3nt: TGTGCCAGCAGCCCGGACAGGGCGAGCTCTGGAAACACCATATATTTT
CDR3aa: CASSPDRASSGNTIYF

d_gene: .
j_gene: TRBJ1-2
abundance: .
v_gene: TRBV19
CDR3nt: TGTGCCAGTACCCAGGGATGGGGTAACTATGGCTACACCTTC
CDR3aa: CASTQGWGNYGYTF

d_gene: TRBD1
j_gene: TRBJ2-7
abundance: .
v_gene: TRBV6-5
CDR3nt: TGTGCCAGCAGAGCCGGGACAGGCATCTCCTACGAGCAGTACTTC
CDR3aa: CASRAGTGISYEQYF

d_gene: TRBD1
j_gene: TRBJ1-2
abundance: .
v_gene: TRBV7-9
CDR3nt: TGTGCCAGCAGTTCTTGGACAGGGACAAACTATGGCTACACCTTC
CDR3aa: CASSSWTGTNYGYTF

d_gene: TRBD2
j_gene: TRBJ2-7
abundance: once
v_gene: TRBV6-5
CDR3nt: TGTGCCAGCCACCCCGGGGAGCGGGAGCTCTACGAGCAGTACTTC
CDR3aa: CASHPGERELYEQYF

d_gene: .
j_gene: TRBJ2-5
abundance: .
v_gene: TRBV7-6
CDR3nt: TGTGCCAGCAGTGTTAGGGGGGAGACCCAGTACTTC
CDR3aa: CASSVRGETQYF